The rows below give T cell receptor beta chains drawn from one sample of a study of T cell responses to AZD1222 COVID-19 vaccine. The table came from immunoSEQ multiplex PCR; TCRdb's copy has only in-frame clones and leaves some out. The sample consists of about 270,000 clones, roughly 93% of them appearing once. Sequencing used peripheral blood, obtained 28 days after the second AZD1222 dose. These receptors all stem from an adult who received the AZD1222 COVID-19 vaccine. Each CDR3 is given with its conserved first and last residue. The D gene is left open where the match is weak. For some rows the clone size is stated as once, few or many, or as a class when expanded; others skip it.

clone_size j_call v_call d_call cdr3_length cdr3_aa cdr3_nt
. TRBJ2-3 TRBV19 TRBD2 15 CASDGGVAGTDTQYF TGTGCCAGTGATGGCGGAGTAGCGGGTACAGATACGCAGTATTTT
. TRBJ2-1 TRBV18 . 16 CASSQGGTGPSNEQFF TGTGCCAGCTCTCAGGGGGGGACAGGTCCCTCCAATGAGCAGTTCTTC
. TRBJ1-1 TRBV29-1 . 13 CSVVVWMNTEAFF TGCAGCGTTGTCGTTTGGATGAACACTGAAGCTTTCTTT
. TRBJ1-5 TRBV5-1 TRBD1 15 CASSLGGTGGQPQHF TGCGCCAGCAGCTTGGGAGGGACAGGGGGTCAGCCCCAGCATTTT
. TRBJ2-7 TRBV7-2 . 13 CASSSGLLYEQYF TGTGCCAGCAGCTCGGGACTCCTCTACGAGCAGTACTTC
. TRBJ1-4 TRBV19 . 15 CASSMGAAGNEKLFF TGTGCCAGTAGTATGGGGGCAGCGGGAAATGAAAAACTGTTTTTT
. TRBJ2-7 TRBV9 . 15 CASCITGLTAYEQYF TGTGCCAGCTGCATCACAGGGCTAACAGCCTACGAGCAGTACTTC
. TRBJ2-7 TRBV12-3/TRBV12-4 . 13 CASSLRLPYEQYF TGTGCCAGCAGTTTGCGGCTCCCCTACGAGCAGTACTTC
. TRBJ2-7 TRBV7-2 TRBD2 16 CASSLGGGGRSYEQYF TGTGCCAGCAGCTTAGGTGGTGGCGGGAGATCCTACGAGCAGTACTTC
. TRBJ2-1 TRBV11-3 TRBD2 15 CASSASGGANNEQFF TGTGCCAGCAGCGCTAGCGGGGGGGCAAACAATGAGCAGTTCTTC
once TRBJ2-7 TRBV7-2 TRBD2 15 CASTPVGGSSYEQYF TGTGCCAGCACCCCCGTAGGCGGGAGCTCCTACGAGCAGTACTTC
. TRBJ2-2 TRBV30 . 13 CAWSVTRPGELFF TGTGCCTGGAGTGTTACGAGGCCCGGGGAGCTGTTTTTT
. TRBJ1-4 TRBV30 . 15 CAWSWGRASNEKLFF TGTGCCTGGAGCTGGGGGAGAGCCTCTAATGAAAAACTGTTTTTT
. TRBJ1-5 TRBV28 TRBD1 14 CASSLQGGNQPQHF TGTGCCAGCAGTTTACAGGGGGGCAATCAGCCCCAGCATTTT
. TRBJ1-2 TRBV6-2/TRBV6-3 . 16 CASSSRPDRMQPGYTF TGTGCCAGCAGTTCTCGTCCGGACAGAATGCAGCCAGGCTACACCTTC
. TRBJ1-2 TRBV7-9 . 17 CASTRTSLRVANYGYTF TGTGCCAGCACCCGTACCTCCCTCAGGGTAGCTAACTATGGCTACACCTTC
. TRBJ2-3 TRBV9 . 14 CASSVDAFTDTQYF TGTGCCAGCAGCGTAGACGCTTTCACAGATACGCAGTATTTT
. TRBJ2-1 TRBV28 TRBD1 16 CASSRDRDRRINEQFF TGTGCCAGCAGTAGAGACCGGGACAGGCGAATCAATGAGCAGTTCTTC
. TRBJ1-4 TRBV5-1 . 14 CASSSDVFQEKLFF TGCGCCAGCAGTTCGGACGTCTTCCAGGAAAAACTGTTTTTT
. TRBJ1-2 TRBV5-5 TRBD1 13 CASSWDREGGYTF TGTGCCAGCAGCTGGGACAGGGAAGGTGGCTACACCTTC
. TRBJ2-2 TRBV18 . 17 CASSPRQGAERTGELFF TGTGCCAGCTCACCACGGCAGGGAGCCGAGCGCACCGGGGAGCTGTTTTTT
. TRBJ1-1 TRBV25-1 TRBD1 16 CASGQGAGEMNTEAFF TGTGCCAGCGGACAGGGGGCCGGGGAAATGAACACTGAAGCTTTCTTT
. TRBJ2-7 TRBV19 . 14 CASSRRSSSYEQYF TGTGCCAGTAGCCGACGGAGTAGCTCCTACGAGCAGTACTTC
once TRBJ2-5 TRBV28 TRBD2 17 CASRGSSSGGFRETQYF TGTGCCAGCCGGGGGAGTAGTAGCGGGGGCTTTAGAGAGACCCAGTACTTC
. TRBJ2-1 TRBV10-3 TRBD2 15 CAISPASGKYNEQFF TGTGCCATCAGCCCCGCTAGCGGGAAGTACAATGAGCAGTTCTTC
. TRBJ2-1 TRBV11-3 TRBD2 13 CASRASGGNEQFF TGTGCCAGCCGGGCTAGCGGGGGGAATGAGCAGTTCTTC
once TRBJ2-2 TRBV28 . 15 CASSFGGQHTGELFF TGTGCCAGCAGTTTTGGAGGACAGCACACCGGGGAGCTGTTTTTT
. TRBJ1-2 TRBV4-1 . 14 CASSQRPAFYGYTF TGCGCCAGCAGCCAACGACCAGCGTTCTATGGCTACACCTTC
. TRBJ2-1 TRBV19 . 15 CASSTRVSSYNEQFF TGTGCCAGTAGTACGCGCGTTAGCTCCTACAATGAGCAGTTCTTC
. TRBJ1-3 TRBV18 . 15 CASSPDGRSGNTIYF TGTGCCAGCTCACCGGACGGCCGCTCTGGAAACACCATATATTTT
. TRBJ1-1 TRBV9 TRBD1 16 CASTQSPSDRATEAFF TGTGCCAGCACCCAGAGTCCATCCGACAGGGCCACTGAAGCTTTCTTT
. TRBJ2-2 TRBV14 TRBD2 17 CASSPTGAGGGTGELFF TGTGCCAGCAGCCCGACGGGCGCGGGGGGCGGCACCGGGGAGCTGTTTTTT
. TRBJ1-2 TRBV5-1 . 16 CASSLDVGIDDYGYTF TGCGCCAGCAGCTTGGATGTAGGGATTGACGACTATGGCTACACCTTC
. TRBJ1-3 TRBV18 . 14 CASSPQVEGNTIYF TGTGCCAGCTCACCACAGGTGGAAGGAAACACCATATATTTT
. TRBJ2-2 TRBV2 . 13 CASSEENTGELFF TGTGCCAGCAGTGAAGAGAACACCGGGGAGCTGTTTTTT
. TRBJ2-1 TRBV24-1 TRBD2 16 CATSDPPGRRANEQFF TGTGCCACCAGTGACCCCCCCGGGAGGAGGGCAAATGAGCAGTTCTTC